This T cell receptor (beta chain) stems from a study of T-cell reconstitution after alpha-beta-depleted transplantation in children. This CDR3 comprises 13 residues. Trimming took 5 bases from V and 1 from J, leaving 9 bases between them. Looked up from germline, CDR1 is MNHEY and CDR2 is SVGEGT. This clonotype was counted ten times or more. The library targeted TCRbeta and was prepared with unique molecular identifiers. Via MiXCR, TCRdb re-called the PCR reads, giving one row per CDR3 protein. The sample lists 500,000 to 600,000 distinct CDR3 sequences; approximately 29% were seen once. V is TRBV6-2 or TRBV6-3 and J is TRBJ2-7; D is uncertain. The clonotype originates from a human donor who donated a stem cell graft to a child with aplastic anemia. The specimen comprised PBMCs from the stem cell graft donor, sampled from the stem cell graft. DNA of the CDR3: TGTGCCAGCAGTCCGGACGTTTCCTACGAGCAGTACGTC. Its translation: CASSPDVSYEQYV.